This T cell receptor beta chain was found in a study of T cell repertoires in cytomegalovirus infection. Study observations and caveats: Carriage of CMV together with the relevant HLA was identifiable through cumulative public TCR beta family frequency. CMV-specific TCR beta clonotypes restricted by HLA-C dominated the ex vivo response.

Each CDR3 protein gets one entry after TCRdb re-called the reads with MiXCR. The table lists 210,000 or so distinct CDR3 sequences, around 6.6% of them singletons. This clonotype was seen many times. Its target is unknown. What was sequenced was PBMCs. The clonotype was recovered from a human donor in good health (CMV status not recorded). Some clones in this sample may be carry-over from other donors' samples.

The CDR3 protein is CASSTRQGAHSPLHF. The CDR3 DNA follows: TGTGCCAGTAGTACGCGACAGGGGGCCCATTCACCCCTCCACTTT. The chain has TRBV19 and TRBJ1-6; 10 nucleotides line up with TRBD1. The CDR3 consists of 15 residues. From germline, CDR1 is LNHDA and CDR2 SQIVND (reference sequence). Trimming removed 4 bases from V and 8 bases from J; junction bases left unmatched: 5.